This TCR beta chain was obtained from a study of response to subunit inactivated influenza vaccine. Study results and limitations: The authors suggested that few new T cells are recruited per seasonal influenza vaccination.

This clonotype has more than one count but fewer than ten. Its specificity is not known. V was pared by 6 bases and J by 0 bases, with 14 bases between. The CDR3 contains 15 residues. Germline V lookup: CDR1 MNHEY, CDR2 SMNVEV (reference sequence). TCRdb re-analysed the RT-PCR reads in MiXCR, keeping a single row per CDR3 protein. The repertoire has 590,000 or so distinct CDR3 sequences, roughly 15% of them found once; the top ten carry approximately 7.6%. This chain joins TRBV27 and TRBJ1-2, with D perhaps TRBD1 (6 bases). The sequence was obtained from a man between 45 and 60 years old who received an inactivated influenza vaccine. The source was PBMCs from blood, collected 14 to 15 days before vaccination. DNA for the CDR3: TGTGCCAGCAGAAGTACAGGGATCGCTAACTATGGCTACACCTTC. Its protein product is CASRSTGIANYGYTF.